These 21 T cell receptor beta chains were sequenced from one sample in a study of blood T cells in healthy people across ages. The use of a sample-barcoded 5' primer and a J-beta primer mix characterized a second PCR of roughly 6 to 12 cycles. TCRdb called the 5' RACE reads again in MiXCR, with one record for every CDR3 protein. Of 1.5 million to 2 million distinct CDR3 sequences in the sample, less than 50% were seen once. Sequenced: blood. The origin of the receptors is a middle-aged woman in good health.

V and J are TRBV29-1 and TRBJ2-7, with D tentatively TRBD1 (6 bases). With 2 bases removed from V and 6 bases from J, the gap between germline ends came to 17 bases. In germline, CDR1 is SQVTM, CDR2 ANQGSEA. The CDR3 covers 14 residues. This CDR3 is CSVEIAQGHAEQYF. DNA of the CDR3: TGCAGCGTTGAAATTGCACAGGGTCACGCCGAGCAGTACTTC.

The chain has TRBV9 and TRBJ1-2; 9 nucleotides match TRBD1. This CDR3 spans 15 amino acids. Germline loops: CDR1 SGDLS, CDR2 YYNGEE. The V gene end was trimmed by 3 bases and the J gene end by 4 bases; junction bases not matched to a gene: 7. CDR3 residues: CASSAGQGLPYGYTF. In DNA, the CDR3 is TGTGCCAGCAGCGCCGGACAGGGGTTACCCTATGGCTACACCTTC. The full variable domain, with the rest looked up from reference TRBV9 and TRBJ1-2, is DSGVTQTPKHLITATGQRVTLRCSPRSGDLSVYWYQQSLDQGLQFLIQYYNGEERAKGNILERFSAQQFPDLHSELNLSSLELGDSALYFCASSAGQGLPYGYTFGSGTRLTVV.

The chain couples TRBV20-1 to TRBJ2-4; 7 nucleotides match TRBD1. Germline CDR1 DFQATT, CDR2 SNEGSKA (reference sequence). V shed 3 bases, J shed 2 bases, and the junction held 4 bases outside the gene matches. This CDR3 is 14 amino acids long. The CDR3 is CSASGDSSKNIQYF. The CDR3 DNA sequence: TGCAGTGCTAGTGGGGACAGTTCCAAAAACATTCAGTACTTC.

This clonotype appeared a few times. The rearrangement joins TRBV9 to TRBJ2-7, with D possibly matching TRBD2 (8 bases). With 4 bases removed from V and 3 bases from J, the gap between germline ends came to 20 bases. The CDR3 is 16 residues long. Germline V gene sequence: CDR1 SGDLS, CDR2 YYNGEE. CDR3 residues: CASSPGGGTDSYEQYF. The CDR3 DNA reads TGTGCCAGCAGCCCCGGGGGGGGGACAGATAGCTACGAGCAGTACTTC.

This clonotype turned up a few times. The rearrangement links TRBV28 to TRBJ2-7, with D perhaps given as TRBD1 or TRBD2 (5 bases each). The CDR3 length is 16 residues. The V and J ends lost 7 bases and 1 base respectively, with 20 bases between them. Per germline, CDR1 MDHEN and CDR2 SYDVKM. CDR3 coding DNA: TGTGCCAGCATAACCGGCGCGGGCAGGGCTTCCTACGAGCAGTACTTC. Its protein product is CASITGAGRASYEQYF. Filled out from reference TRBV28 and TRBJ2-7, the complete variable domain reads DVKVTQSSRYLVKRTGEKVFLECVQDMDHENMFWYRQDPGLGLRLIYFSYDVKMKEKGDIPEGYSVSREKKERFSLILESASTNQTSMYLCASITGAGRASYEQYFGPGTRLTVT.

Only a few counts were recorded for this clonotype. The CDR3 here is CASRTTGVTDTQYF. CDR3 DNA: TGTGCCAGCAGAACTACAGGGGTTACAGATACGCAGTATTTT. The chain is built from TRBV27 and TRBJ2-3; 7 nucleotides line up with TRBD1. CDR3 length: 14 amino acids. V dropped 6 bases and J dropped 3; count of bases not matched to a gene: 6. The germline gives CDR1 MNHEY, CDR2 SMNVEV (reference sequence).

This clonotype was counted a single time. V is TRBV29-1 and J is TRBJ2-1; 9 bases map to TRBD2. This CDR3 is built from 12 residues. Per germline, CDR1 SQVTM and CDR2 ANQGSEA. J gave up 10 bases and V 6 bases, and 7 bases lay outside the gene matches. This CDR3 is CSVIAGVKEQFF. As DNA, the CDR3 is TGCAGCGTCATAGCGGGGGTAAAGGAGCAGTTCTTC.

The chain has TRBV2 and TRBJ2-7; maybe TRBD2 (6 bases). TRBJ2-5 explains the end of the DNA better; the J call may be wrong. Germline V CDR1 and CDR2: SNHLY, FYNNEI. CDR3 length: 14 amino acids. Written as DNA, the CDR3 is TGTGCCAGCAGTCACGGGACTTATCAAGAGACCCAGTACTTC. Residues: CASSHGTYQETQYF.

The rearrangement links TRBV15 to TRBJ1-6, with 8 bases aligning to TRBD1. The CDR3 is 15 residues long. The germline V gene encodes CDR1 LNHNV and CDR2 YYDKDF (reference sequence). V was clipped by 0 bases and J by 9 bases; unmatched bases: 4. The CDR3: CATSRDAGGFSPLHF. As DNA, the CDR3 is TGTGCCACCAGCAGAGATGCAGGGGGCTTTTCACCCCTCCACTTT.

The rearrangement links TRBV2 to TRBJ2-4, with 8 positions matching TRBD1. Losses at the gene ends were 2 bases for V and 4 bases for J; bases not matched to a gene: 4. The CDR3 has 15 residues. The germline V gene has CDR1 SNHLY and CDR2 FYNNEI. CDR3 coding DNA: TGTGCCAGCAGTGAAATGGGACAGGTGAAAAACATTCAGTACTTC. This gives the protein CASSEMGQVKNIQYF. Full variable domain (outside the CDR3, taken from reference TRBV2 and TRBJ2-4): EPEVTQTPSHQVTQMGQEVILRCVPISNHLYFYWYRQILGQKVEFLVSFYNNEISEKSEIFDDQFSVERPDGSNFTLKIRSTKLEDSAMYFCASSEMGQVKNIQYFGAGTRLSVL.

The chain is built from TRBV5-6 and TRBJ2-1; D is perhaps TRBD1 (5 bases). CDR1 is SGHDT, CDR2 YYEEEE, per germline. The ends were cut back, 0 bases at V and 9 bases at J, with 16 bases in the middle. The CDR3 loop spans 15 amino acids. The CDR3 is CASSLVRTVQGEQFF. CDR3 bases: TGTGCCAGCAGCTTGGTTCGCACCGTTCAGGGTGAGCAGTTCTTC. The full variable domain, rest sourced from reference TRBV5-6 and TRBJ2-1, is DAGVTQSPTHLIKTRGQQVTLRCSPKSGHDTVSWYQQALGQGPQFIFQYYEEEERQRGNFPDRFSGHQFPNYSSELNVNALLLGDSALYLCASSLVRTVQGEQFFGPGTRLTVL.

The chain carries TRBV6-2 or TRBV6-3 and TRBJ2-7, with 9 bases fitting TRBD2. The trim removed 2 bases at V and 3 bases at J, leaving 5 bases unmatched. This CDR3 has 15 residues. Germline values: CDR1 MNHEY, CDR2 SVGEGT. In DNA, the CDR3 is TGTGCCAGCAGTTACCCTAGCGGGGTATTCTACGAGCAGTACTTC. Residues: CASSYPSGVFYEQYF.

As DNA, the CDR3 is TGCAGTGCTAGTAGGACAGGGGGAGCTGGGGCCAACGTCCTGACTTTC. Protein sequence: CSASRTGGAGANVLTF. The chain joins TRBV20-1 to TRBJ2-6, with 10 bases matching TRBD1. J gave up 2 bases and V 3 bases, and 4 bases lay outside the gene matches. This CDR3 contains 16 residues. CDR1 is DFQATT and CDR2 is SNEGSKA in the germline V gene (reference sequence).

This clonotype was picked up a small number of times. The chain is built from TRBV20-1 and TRBJ2-4, with TRBD2 matching over 16 bases. The J call is doubtful: the DNA matches TRBJ2-7 better. There are 17 residues in the CDR3. Germline-derived CDR1 and CDR2 are DFQATT and SNEGSKA (reference sequence). CDR3 sequence reads: CSARGGTSGGAYYEQYF. Here the CDR3 DNA reads TGCAGTGCCAGGGGTGGGACTAGCGGGGGGGCGTATTACGAGCAGTACTTC.

The chain recombines TRBV20-1 with TRBJ2-7; 7 bases fit TRBD2. Matching the DNA end better, TRBJ2-5 makes the J call doubtful. Per germline, CDR1 DFQATT and CDR2 SNEGSKA (reference sequence). The CDR3 is 14 amino acids. Here the CDR3 reads CSARDGGGGGTQYF. CDR3 coding DNA: TGCAGTGCTAGAGACGGCGGGGGTGGTGGGACCCAGTACTTC.

The chain couples TRBV7-9 to TRBJ2-7; TRBD2 agrees at 7 bases. V shed 3 bases, J shed 3 bases, and the junction held 8 bases outside the gene matches. The CDR3 has 15 amino acids. The germline V gene encodes CDR1 SEHNR and CDR2 FQNEAQ (reference sequence). The CDR3 loop reads CASSLGEGSYYEQYF. The CDR3 nucleotides read TGTGCCAGCAGCTTGGGGGAGGGGAGTTACTACGAGCAGTACTTC.

The V gene is TRBV19, the J gene TRBJ2-5; 7 nucleotides match TRBD1. V lost 4 bases and J lost 2; bases outside the gene matches: 10. The CDR3 extends over 16 amino acids. Germline loops: CDR1 LNHDA, CDR2 SQIVND (reference sequence). The CDR3 loop reads CASSKEGAGAQETQYF. The CDR3 bases are TGTGCCAGTAGTAAAGAGGGGGCCGGAGCTCAAGAGACCCAGTACTTC.

V gene TRBV3-1 combines with J gene TRBJ2-7, with 9 bases matching TRBD2. The CDR3 is 18 residues long. The V gene end was trimmed by 2 bases and the J gene end by 5 bases; junction bases not matched to a gene: 16. The germline CDR1 and CDR2 sequences are LGHDT and YNNKEL (reference sequence). The CDR3 nucleotides are TGTGCCAGCAGCCAAAATGCCCAACCGGGACTAGCATCTAACGAGCAGTACTTC. Protein product: CASSQNAQPGLASNEQYF.

This clonotype came up a few times. This chain uses TRBV20-1 with TRBJ2-3, with 7 bases fitting TRBD2. V was pared by 1 base and J by 4 bases, with 8 bases of the junction left unmatched. The CDR3 contains 15 residues. Germline CDR1 is DFQATT and CDR2 is SNEGSKA (reference sequence). Written as DNA, the CDR3 is TGCAGTGCTAGAGTCGGGACTACTGCGGCAGATACGCAGTATTTT. It yields the protein CSARVGTTAADTQYF.

This chain uses TRBV4-1 with TRBJ2-1; the match to TRBD2 covers 14 bases. Trimming at V came to 5 bases and at J to 3 bases, leaving 9 bases not matched to a gene. The CDR3 is 18 residues long. The V gene's germline CDR1 is MGHRA and CDR2 YSYEKL. The CDR3 sequence: CASSKATSGGAVYNEQFF. CDR3 in DNA: TGCGCCAGCAGCAAAGCGACTAGCGGGGGGGCCGTCTACAATGAGCAGTTCTTC.

On this clonotype: The junction and the germline gene differ at one end; a read error may be behind it. This chain links TRBV15 with TRBJ2-4; 10 nucleotides match TRBD1. The CDR3 is 17 amino acids. Germline loops: CDR1 LNHNV, CDR2 YYDKDF (reference sequence). The CDR3 coding sequence is TGTGCCACCAACAGAGGCCGGGACAGGGGAGCCAAAAACATTCAGTACTTC. Translated, it gives CATNRGRDRGAKNIQYF.